These 12 T cell receptor beta chains were sequenced from one sample in a study of blood T cell repertoires in COVID-19. Here immunoSEQ multiplex PCR was the method, and the copy in TCRdb shows in-frame clones only, minus some. The table records 150,000 to 200,000 clones, approximately 91% of them present only once. The sequenced sample consisted of peripheral blood. The receptors were sampled from a man aged 70 or older with active or convalescent COVID-19.

This clone was counted a single time. DNA of the CDR3: TGTGCCAGTAGTAATCAACCGGGAGCTAGAAACACCATATATTTT. Residues: CASSNQPGARNTIYF. This chain uses TRBV19 with TRBJ1-3; D is unclear. Germline CDR1 and CDR2: LNHDA and SQIVND (reference sequence). Trimming removed 4 bases from V and 5 bases from J, with 15 bases in between. CDR3 length equals 15 residues.

The chain recombines TRBV4-3 with TRBJ2-3; D not certain. CDR3 length equals 13 residues. V lost 0 bases, J lost 4 bases, and 5 bases lay in between. Germline V gene data show CDR1 as LGHNA and CDR2 as YSLEER. The CDR3 DNA sequence: TGCGCCAGCAGCCAAGATCTAGCAGATACGCAGTATTTT. This sequence encodes CASSQDLADTQYF.

This sequence joins TRBV27 and TRBJ2-2; a weak D match, TRBD1 (5 bases). The CDR3 contains 18 residues. V was pared by 3 bases and J by 0 bases, with 17 bases between. Germline V CDR1 and CDR2: MNHEY, SMNVEV (reference sequence). Written as DNA, the CDR3 is TGTGCCAGCAGTTTCCTACCAACCGGACAAGCGAACACCGGGGAGCTGTTTTTT. Amino acids: CASSFLPTGQANTGELFF.

This clone was found once. J is TRBJ1-2 and V is TRBV6-5; D may be TRBD1 (6 bases). V lost 5 bases and J lost 4, with 8 bases in between. CDR1 is MNHEY and CDR2 is SVGAGI in the germline V gene. There are 12 residues in the CDR3. The chain's CDR3 is CASSPDSYGYTF. The DNA of the CDR3 is TGTGCCAGCAGTCCGGACAGCTATGGCTACACCTTC.

This chain connects TRBV19 to TRBJ1-5; 7 bases are shared with TRBD1. Germline CDR1 LNHDA, CDR2 SQIVND (reference sequence). The CDR3 covers 14 residues. The trim removed 7 bases at V and 5 bases at J, leaving 8 bases unmatched. DNA of the CDR3: TGTGCCAGTACGGGTCGGGGACAGTATCAGCCCCAGCATTTT. This codes for CASTGRGQYQPQHF.

This chain links TRBV19 with TRBJ1-5; the D is unclear. Trimming left V 1 base short and J 4 bases short, with 11 bases between. Per the germline V gene, CDR1 is LNHDA and CDR2 is SQIVND (reference sequence). This CDR3 is built from 15 residues. This CDR3 reads CASSIGRLRNQPQHF. The CDR3 DNA sequence: TGTGCCAGTAGTATAGGCCGACTTCGAAATCAGCCCCAGCATTTT.

The genes are TRBV28 and TRBJ1-5; no definite D call. Trimming took off 6 bases at V and 4 bases at J, with 22 bases between the two ends. Germline V CDR1 and CDR2: MDHEN, SYDVKM. The CDR3 sequence is 17 residues long. CDR3 region: CASSPRETLLWNQPQHF. CDR3 bases: TGTGCCAGCAGCCCAAGGGAGACACTACTTTGGAATCAGCCCCAGCATTTT.

The table lists this clone with a count of one. V usage is TRBV7-9 and J usage is TRBJ2-7; D uncertain. The CDR3 length is 13 residues. Germline values: CDR1 SEHNR, CDR2 FQNEAQ (reference sequence). The ends were cut back, 8 bases at V and 0 bases at J, with 11 bases in the middle. CDR3 nucleotide sequence: TGTGCCAGCTCCCCCCCTAACTCCTACGAGCAGTACTTC. Protein: CASSPPNSYEQYF.

V gene TRBV6-2 or TRBV6-3 combines with J gene TRBJ2-7; 8 nucleotides agree with TRBD2. Germline CDR1 MNHEY, CDR2 SVGEGT. There are 15 residues in the CDR3. J was trimmed by 2 bases and V by 2 bases; bases with no gene match: 5. CDR3 loop: CASSYPGLGTYEQYF. The DNA for the CDR3 is TGTGCCAGCAGTTACCCGGGACTAGGCACCTACGAGCAGTACTTC.

The chain combines TRBV4-3 with TRBJ1-6, with 8 bases matching TRBD1. Losses at the gene ends were 6 bases for V and 7 bases for J; bases not matched to a gene: 5. The CDR3 runs 14 residues. Germline V gives CDR1 LGHNA, CDR2 YSLEER. For the CDR3, the DNA is TGCGCCAGCAGTCCCGACAGGGGCAATTCACCCCTCCACTTT. Translation gives CASSPDRGNSPLHF.

V and J are TRBV30 and TRBJ1-5, with D maybe TRBD1 (5 bases). The V gene's germline CDR1 is GTSNPN and CDR2 SVGIG (reference sequence). This CDR3 is built from 13 residues. Trimming cost V 1 base and J 7 bases, with 11 bases left between them. The CDR3: CAWSGQSGQPQHF. The CDR3 coding sequence is TGTGCCTGGAGTGGACAGTCCGGCCAGCCCCAGCATTTT.

V usage is TRBV18 and J usage is TRBJ2-1, with 7 nucleotides matching TRBD2. Looked up from germline, CDR1 is KGHSH and CDR2 is LQKENI. The CDR3 contains 15 residues. V was clipped by 1 base and J by 4 bases; unmatched bases: 4. This CDR3 is CASSPRAGDYNEQFF. Here the CDR3 DNA reads TGTGCCAGCTCACCACGGGCGGGAGATTACAATGAGCAGTTCTTC.